Given below is one TCR beta chain in context. The antigen is not known. The CDR3 contains 13 residues. Germline V gene sequence: CDR1 SGHTA, CDR2 FQGNSA. V was pared by 2 bases and J by 10 bases, with 3 bases of the junction left unmatched. The data derive from a study of T cell responses to AZD1222 COVID-19 vaccine. Study-level results: CD4 TCRs linked to vaccination spanned spike, dominating at 160-218 and 743-854.

TCRdb's table, derived via immunoSEQ multiplex PCR, lists solely in-frame clones and lacks some. Altogether under 110,000 clones are present, around 84% being singletons, with the ten largest covering about 1.5%. This sequence was found in an adult in good health. The source was peripheral blood, collected on day 0 of AZD1222 vaccination. This chain joins TRBV7-2 and TRBJ1-1; the match to TRBD1 covers 11 bases. CDR3 nucleotide sequence: TGTGCCAGCAGCTTAACCGGGACAGGGGGAGCTTTCTTT. Its protein product is CASSLTGTGGAFF.